This is a list of T cell receptor beta chains from one sample in a study of cytomegalovirus exposure and HLA in healthy donors. Assay: immunoSEQ multiplex PCR; the TCRdb copy retains only in-frame clones and omits some. The sample shows approximately 160,000 clones, approximately 70% of them seen only once. The sample was PBMCs. Every receptor here comes from a middle-aged woman in good health and CMV-seropositive. Both conserved end residues are part of each CDR3. A D gene is named only where the DNA matches it firmly. Only part of the rows carry a size: once, few, many, or a class if the clone is expanded.

D gene,J gene,V gene,clone size,CDR3 DNA,CDR3 protein
NA,TRBJ1-2,TRBV19,once,TGTGCCAGTAGTATAGGGCACGGGACATATAACTATGGCTACACCTTC,CASSIGHGTYNYGYTF
NA,TRBJ1-1,TRBV2,NA,TGTGCCAGCGCTGCTCACGGGTCGGGCACTGAAGCTTTCTTT,CASAAHGSGTEAFF
TRBD1,TRBJ1-5,TRBV18,NA,TGTGCCAGCTCACCCATGACAGGGGCCAATCAGCCCCAGCATTTT,CASSPMTGANQPQHF
TRBD1,TRBJ2-6,TRBV2,NA,TGTGCCAGCAGCCGACAGGGGGCTGGGACTTTC,CASSRQGAGTF
TRBD2,TRBJ2-1,TRBV29-1,NA,TGCAGCGTTGATGCGACTAGCGGGAGCTCCTACAATGAGCAGTTCTTC,CSVDATSGSSYNEQFF
NA,TRBJ1-6,TRBV4-3,NA,TGCGCCAGCAGTCAACAGTATACCGCAGGGGTAAATTCACCCCTCCACTTT,CASSQQYTAGVNSPLHF
NA,TRBJ2-5,TRBV2,NA,TGTGCCTCGAGGCTGGAGACCCAGTACTTC,CASRLETQYF
NA,TRBJ1-1,TRBV2,NA,TGTGCCAGCAGCCTTCTCCCAGGAGGCACTGAAGCTTTCTTT,CASSLLPGGTEAFF
TRBD1,TRBJ1-2,TRBV6-5,NA,TGTGCCAGCAGATTGACAGGGGGCGATCGCTACACCTTC,CASRLTGGDRYTF
TRBD2,TRBJ2-2,TRBV7-6,NA,TGTGCCAGCAGCTTAGCGAAACTAGCGGGAGCCGGGGAGCTGTTTTTT,CASSLAKLAGAGELFF
TRBD1,TRBJ1-6,TRBV5-1,NA,TGCGCCAGCAGCTTCTCCGGGACAGGGGGCGACAATTCACCCCTCAACTTT,CASSFSGTGGDNSPLNF
TRBD1,TRBJ1-1,TRBV4-3,NA,TGCGCCAGCAGCCAACACAGGGGTTCGAACACTGAAGCTTTCTTT,CASSQHRGSNTEAFF
NA,TRBJ1-2,TRBV19,NA,TGTGCCAGTAGTATAGGCCGTAGCAGGGGTGCCGGTGGCTACACCTTC,CASSIGRSRGAGGYTF
TRBD1,TRBJ1-5,TRBV28,NA,TGTGCCAGCAGCCAATCACAGGGGGGCAATCAGCCCCAGAATTTT,CASSQSQGGNQPQNF
NA,TRBJ2-6,TRBV6-4,NA,TGTGCCATCACAGTGGGCTCTGGGGCCAACGTCCTGACTTTC,CAITVGSGANVLTF
TRBD1,TRBJ2-7,TRBV19,NA,TGTGCCAGTAGTATAGTGGGGACAGGGATGTACGAGCAGTACTTC,CASSIVGTGMYEQYF
NA,TRBJ2-7,TRBV5-1,NA,TGCGCCAGCAGCCCCCGCAGGTCCAGCTCCTACGAGCAGTACTTC,CASSPRRSSSYEQYF
TRBD2,TRBJ2-1,TRBV7-2,NA,TGTGCCAGCAGTTCTGCTAGCGGGAGGGCAGGCTACAATGAGCAGTTCTTC,CASSSASGRAGYNEQFF
TRBD2,TRBJ2-3,TRBV7-3,NA,TGTGCCAGCAGCTTATCGTTTGGACTAGCGGGGAATACAGATACGCAGTATTTT,CASSLSFGLAGNTDTQYF
TRBD1,TRBJ1-2,TRBV28,NA,TGTGCCAGCATCGAGGGGGCGGGTGGCTACACCTTC,CASIEGAGGYTF
NA,TRBJ1-2,TRBV6-6,NA,TGTGCCAGCAGTTACTCGCCGGGGGGAAGCTACACCTTC,CASSYSPGGSYTF
TRBD1,TRBJ2-5,TRBV5-6,NA,TGTGCCAGCGGGACAGGCCAAGAGACCCAGTACTTC,CASGTGQETQYF
NA,TRBJ2-1,TRBV5-6,NA,TGTGCCAGCAGCTTACCAGGACAGAGCTCCTACAATGAGCAGTTCTTC,CASSLPGQSSYNEQFF
NA,TRBJ2-7,TRBV21-1,NA,TGTGCCAGCAGCAAAGTTGCGGTGAGCTCCTACGAGCAGTACTTC,CASSKVAVSSYEQYF
NA,TRBJ2-2,TRBV7-3,NA,TGTGCCAGCAGCTTACTTAGGAACACCGGGGAGCTGTTTTTT,CASSLLRNTGELFF
NA,TRBJ2-3,TRBV28,once,TGTGCCAGCAGTTCGGGGGGCACAGATACGCAGTATTTT,CASSSGGTDTQYF
TRBD2,TRBJ2-1,TRBV18,NA,TGTGCCAGCTCACCACTAACTAGCGTAGACAATGAGCAGTTCTTC,CASSPLTSVDNEQFF
TRBD1,TRBJ1-1,TRBV9,NA,TGTGCCAGCAGCGCCGAGACAGGGGTACTCGGCGGCGGAGCTGAAGCTTTCTTT,CASSAETGVLGGGAEAFF
NA,TRBJ2-7,TRBV7-9,NA,TGTGCCAGCAGCTTAGGTAGTCGAGCAGGCCCGCCCGAGCAGTACTTC,CASSLGSRAGPPEQYF
TRBD1,TRBJ1-1,TRBV6-5,NA,TGTGCCAGCAGAAATACAGGGGGCACTGAAGCTTTCTTT,CASRNTGGTEAFF
TRBD2,TRBJ2-3,TRBV28,NA,TGTGCCAGCAGTTTGGGGGGGACCAGCACAGATACGCAGTATTTT,CASSLGGTSTDTQYF
TRBD1,TRBJ1-2,TRBV6-6,NA,TGTGCCAGCCGACAGGGGGTTGATGGCTACACCTTC,CASRQGVDGYTF
TRBD2,TRBJ2-4,TRBV28,NA,TGTGCCAGCAGTTCACAGCGGGGGGGGGCTCAGTACTTC,CASSSQRGGAQYF
NA,TRBJ2-7,TRBV7-2,NA,TGTGCCAGCAGCCTGCAGGGAGGCGGGGCGTTAACCTACGAGCAGTACTTC,CASSLQGGGALTYEQYF
TRBD2,TRBJ2-2,TRBV7-2,NA,TGTGCCAGCAGCTTTAGCGGGAGCACCGGGGAGCTGTTTTTT,CASSFSGSTGELFF
TRBD2,TRBJ2-3,TRBV13,NA,TGTGCCAGCAGCCCTCTAGCGGGAGGGCCGACAGATACGCAGTATTTT,CASSPLAGGPTDTQYF
NA,TRBJ2-7,TRBV7-9,once,TGTGCCAGCAGCTCCCCCCCGCCGGAGTCCTACGAGCAGTACTTC,CASSSPPPESYEQYF
NA,TRBJ2-1,TRBV25-1,NA,TGTGCCAGCAGCCAGGGATACAATGAGCAGTTCTTC,CASSQGYNEQFF
NA,TRBJ2-5,TRBV28,NA,TGTGCCAGCAGCAAAAGACGCGGAGAGACCCAGTACTTC,CASSKRRGETQYF
TRBD2,TRBJ2-5,TRBV7-8,NA,TGTGCCAGCAGCCGGGGGAGGGCAGTGGAGACCCAGTACTTC,CASSRGRAVETQYF
TRBD2,TRBJ2-5,TRBV7-2,NA,TGTGCCAGCAGCTTACGTATCGGGAGGGTGGAGACCCAGTACTTC,CASSLRIGRVETQYF
NA,TRBJ2-2,TRBV19,NA,TGTGCCAGTAGGCGACAAGTCGGGGAGCTGTTTTTT,CASRRQVGELFF
TRBD2,TRBJ2-7,TRBV7-2,few,TGTGCCAGCAGCTTCGGGTCGGCTAGCGGGAGGGCGAGGGAGCAGTACTTC,CASSFGSASGRAREQYF
TRBD1,TRBJ2-7,TRBV2,NA,TGTGCCAGCAGCGGACAGGTCCCCTACGAGCAGTACTTC,CASSGQVPYEQYF
NA,TRBJ2-2,TRBV6-5,NA,TGTGCCAGCAGTTACTTCGCAGGGAACACCGGGGAGCTGTTTTTT,CASSYFAGNTGELFF
TRBD2,TRBJ2-1,TRBV7-9,NA,TGTGCCAGCAGCCTTAGCGGGAGACCCTACAATGAGCAGTTCTTC,CASSLSGRPYNEQFF
TRBD1,TRBJ1-2,TRBV6-5,few,TGTGCCAGCAGTCAGACAGGGTTTTGGGGCTACACCTTC,CASSQTGFWGYTF